This T cell receptor (beta chain) was recorded in a study of blood T cell repertoires in COVID-19. The wider study: COVID-19 samples, acute and convalescent, were from the United States, Italy and Spain. From T cells, B-cell-depleted T cells, or PBMCs came the material, which was cDNA or gDNA.

The assay was immunoSEQ multiplex PCR, and TCRdb's table has in-frame clones only and misses some. The top ten hold about a tenth of the sample, which has 65,000 or so clones, approximately 83% seen once. What was sequenced was peripheral blood. The sequence derives from a man aged 30 to 39 with COVID-19, enrolled during active disease.

CDR3 DNA: TGTGCCAGCAGAGTAGCAGGAGGTGGGGCCAACGTCCTGACTTTC. It translates to CASRVAGGGANVLTF. This chain links TRBV11-2 with TRBJ2-6; D is possibly TRBD2 (5 bases). This CDR3 spans 15 amino acids. V was pared by 6 bases and J by 3 bases, with 12 bases between. Germline CDR1 is SGHAT and CDR2 is FQNNGV.